This T cell receptor (beta chain) is drawn from a study of cytomegalovirus exposure and HLA in healthy donors (dated by TCRdb to 2016 to 2017). Describing the broader study: An earlier analysis of approximately 640 of the donors reported approximately 290 Gb of sequence data and roughly 100 million unique TCR beta sequences from about 200 million T cells. The study aimed to test whether cataloging public T cell receptors could reveal signatures of past pathogen exposure. An earlier analysis of roughly 580 of the donors used high-throughput TCR beta sequencing to judge whether each TCR beta V gene segment behaved as functional or pseudogenic. High-throughput TCR immunosequencing, statistical association of individual TCRs with disease status, and machine learning were combined to predict cytomegalovirus infection status. The study used immunosequencing to profile the T cell repertoires of hundreds of subjects and linked those repertoires to cytomegalovirus serostatus. In the later analysis, no new phenotypic data were used to find candidate immune exposures; instead, reliance was placed on TCR beta sequences and their occurrence across donors. HLA typing covered class I and class II loci at four-digit resolution. Of the roughly 400 genotyped donors, over 65% fell in the genetic ancestry cluster associated with self-reported Caucasian donors. Typing coverage varied by locus: roughly 629-640 donors for A, B, C, DRB1 and DQB1; under 550 for DQA1; more than 600 for DPA1; 450 to 480 for DPB1. All discovery cohort repertoires had been generated using a single sequencing platform. A later genetic analysis took genome-wide SNP genotypes for about 55% of the roughly 670 donors and used that subset as a discovery cohort. Along with the approximately 620-subject first cohort, a separate validation cohort of approximately 110 different subjects was used. A few DR-DQ haplotypes were treated as single units for association and clustering because of strong linkage in the cohort. Donor age, sex, ethnicity and CMV serostatus were compiled together with the repertoire data. A later analysis re-analyzed previously published TCR beta repertoires from 550 to 700 donors and added high-resolution HLA genotyping to study TCR occurrence patterns. Among some 410 genotyped donors of the cohort, an average of about 240,000 unique TCR beta nucleotide sequences were sequenced per donor, roughly 20% of them non-productive. An early release that covered about 600 HLA-typed donors contained around 330 gigabases of sequencing data and around 85 million unique TCR sequences. Points the paper makes about the study in general: V-gene and J-gene trimming of TCR beta chains was associated with a missense DCLRE1C variant in a later genetic analysis, and the association was replicated in an independent cohort. A further reported finding was that TCR beta sequences accurately predicted the HLA-A and HLA-B alleles for most subjects in the first cohort. Because the 87-base-pair reads could not distinguish some IMGT-functional V segments, including TRBV6-2 and TRBV6-3, those segments were excluded. HLA typing was unavailable for some donors at each locus, so association tests used only the typed subset. In vitro tests confirmed that a few of the cytomegalovirus-associated TCR beta chains recognize cytomegalovirus antigens. Across donors, most TCR sequences were observed very rarely, whereas some public TCRs were present in many individuals. According to a later analysis, parvovirus B19, influenza, CMV and Epstein-Barr virus appeared linked to several top co-occurrence clusters. According to a later analysis, TCR association rates differed among HLA loci, with DRB1 alleles showing the most associated TCRs and HLA-C alleles showing the fewest. In an earlier analysis of some 500 of the donors, most TCR beta V segments appeared in productive rearrangements about 90% or about 30% of the time, broadly matching IMGT annotations. Most CMV-associated TCR beta chains appeared to be HLA-restricted in a later analysis, and the HLA associations seemed to be driven largely by CMV exposure. The classifier was reported to diagnose cytomegalovirus status with high specificity and sensitivity in both the original cohort and the validation cohort. In a later genetic analysis, fewer N-insertions in productive TCRs were reported among donors in an Asian-associated ancestry cluster than the roughly 700-donor mean. The presence/absence analyses assumed that sequencing depth was roughly uniform across donors, and that assumption may not be true. Correlated functional status among segregating V segments might reflect linkage disequilibrium, but an unknown experimental factor could not be ruled out. The study listed approximately 150 TCR beta chains as associated with cytomegalovirus. Because counts were too low, more than 15 rarely observed V segments, including chromosome 9 orphons, were left out of the earlier analysis of 500 to 750 of the donors. Only TCR beta chains were sequenced in this cohort, and the absence of alpha or paired-chain data limited detectable features. A later analysis associated some 17,000 TCR beta sequences with specific HLA alleles at a false discovery rate of 0.05. In a later analysis, HLA-associated TCR beta chains were found to be more clonally expanded and to have lower generation probabilities than equally common non-associated chains. A cluster of highly shared sequence variants was judged likely to be a technical artifact of the sequencing pipeline. When HLA alleles, especially DR and DQ, strongly co-occurred, attributing TCR associations to individual alleles was difficult. The authors suggested that the approach could potentially be generalized to other disease states and immunological phenotypes. Immune exposure information for the cohort was limited to CMV serostatus.

From cysteine to phenylalanine, the CDR3 is 13 amino acids long. The DNA shown is the 39-base CDR3, in frame from base 1. The germline V gene encodes CDR1 SNHLY and CDR2 FYNNEI. At the junction V is shortened by 10 bases and J by 0 bases; bases outside the gene matches: 1. In total, approximately 700 healthy bone marrow donors made up the cohort. At the time of sampling, every cohort member was nominally healthy, though immune exposures that went unrecorded were likely present. The donor was CMV seronegative and was included in the group of several hundred seronegative cohort members. Every donor gave a peripheral blood sample, and the peripheral blood mononuclear cells from that sample were used for TCR beta sequencing. The Qiagen DNeasy Blood Extraction Kit was used to extract genomic DNA from the blood cell samples. Preparation of the library involved the immunoSEQ multiplex PCR assay. The multiplex PCR relied on a mix of 60 forward primers for TCR Vbeta segments and 13 reverse primers for TCR Jbeta segments. The CDR3 region of rearranged TCR beta genes was amplified from genomic DNA with a multiplex PCR assay. The Illumina HiSeq System was used to sequence the amplified TCR beta libraries as 87-base-pair reads. The study's own analysis went as follows. A later analysis counted about 80 million unique TCR beta chains across the 640 or so repertoires, and roughly 9.9 million of these chains were shared by at least two donors. Raw reads were error-corrected and collapsed into unique sequences by a nearest-neighbor algorithm in which closely related sequences were merged to remove PCR and sequencing errors. To assign V, D and J gene segments, CDR3 sequences were aligned to IMGT reference sequences. Each retained sequence needed at least a six-nucleotide match to both a V gene segment and a J gene segment. A rearrangement counted as productive if the CDR3 had no stop codons and remained in frame with V and J, and every other rearrangement counted as non-productive. Following IMGT convention, CDR3 was defined as the stretch from the second conserved V-encoded cysteine to the conserved J-encoded phenylalanine. The earlier analysis of about 560 of the donors excluded any sequence lacking an unambiguous match to a single V gene segment. An earlier analysis of several hundred of the donors called V segments functional above 56.7% productive rearrangements and segregating when the between-donor standard deviation exceeded 5%. A statistical classification framework was built for diagnosing cytomegalovirus status from the catalog of TCR beta chain sequences. In a later analysis, TCR nucleotide sequences were compared against IMGT/GENE-DB human TR gene sequences so that V and J genes could be assigned. Using the TCRdist pipeline, a later analysis assigned CDR3 sequences along with most-parsimonious VDJ recombination scenarios. In a later analysis, every TCR beta chain was defined by the combination of its CDR3 amino acid sequence and its V-gene family, and reads without a unique V-gene family were dropped. A later analysis removed 550 to 650 highly shared, low-generation-probability nucleotide sequences to deal with suspected cross-contamination and a sequencing artifact. In a later analysis, a clonal expansion index was calculated for each public chain from normalized within-repertoire ranks of inferred template counts. In a later analysis, generation probabilities were computed using a VDJ recombination model fitted to out-of-frame rearrangements, and the results were checked against IGoR. In a later analysis, TCR-TCR, TCR-HLA and TCR-CMV co-occurrence was scored with hypergeometric tests, and a repertoire-size bias correction was applied to TCR pairs. To estimate false discovery rates, a later analysis permuted the HLA or CMV assignments 20 times. In a later analysis, co-occurring TCRs were grouped with DBSCAN, and TCRdist sequence similarity was added when clustering was performed within HLA-allele-positive subsets. For co-occurrence clustering, repertoires with fewer than 30,000 or more than 120,000 public chains were excluded, along with 4 to 6 repertoires with anomalous nucleotide sharing. Entries here come from immuneACCESS through TCRdb and include only in-frame sequences with V and J called. Some clones fail to appear in such tables; in the studies checked, an unresolved V gene covers under half of the shortfall, and the cause of the remainder is unknown. The DNA was the basis for D and trimming; V, J and clone size are from that table. The sample includes 200,000 to 250,000 clones, with around 79% observed a single time. The ten top clones hold under 2% of the sample.

Remarks on this clone: Its target antigen remains unknown. Within one base of it there is no much larger clone, and no base qualities were kept.

The clonotype originates from a man between 18 and 29 years old in good health and CMV-seronegative. Sequencing used PBMCs. The V and J segments used are TRBV2 and TRBJ2-3, and 10 junction bases match TRBD2. In nucleotides, the sequence is TGTGCCACACTAGCGGGAAGCACAGATACGCAGTATTTT. Translation gives CATLAGSTDTQYF. When the CDR3 is completed using the reference TRBV2 and TRBJ2-3 genes on either side, the full variable domain is EPEVTQTPSHQVTQMGQEVILRCVPISNHLYFYWYRQILGQKVEFLVSFYNNEISEKSEIFDDQFSVERPDGSNFTLKIRSTKLEDSAMYFCATLAGSTDTQYFGPGTRLTVL.